The sequence of this TCR beta chain was determined in a study of response to subunit inactivated influenza vaccine. TCRdb re-derived calls from the RT-PCR reads in MiXCR, one entry per CDR3 protein. The sample includes about 310,000 distinct CDR3 sequences, roughly 20% of them seen just once. Overall study results and limits: There was a suggestion from the authors that each seasonal influenza vaccination recruits few new T cells.

Concerning this clonotype itself: What it binds is not known.

This CDR3 region has 15 residues. The trim removed 5 bases at V and 4 bases at J, leaving 9 bases unmatched. Germline V gene sequence: CDR1 SGHTA, CDR2 FQGNSA. The clonotype was recovered from a man aged 50-75 years who received an inactivated influenza vaccine. This sample comprised PBMCs from blood, obtained approximately 20 months after vaccination. The gene calls are TRBV7-2 and TRBJ1-2; 8 nucleotides line up with TRBD1. The DNA for the CDR3 is TGTGCCAGCAGCACCCGGGACAGGATCCTCTATGGCTACACCTTC. This gives the protein CASSTRDRILYGYTF.